This entry features one T cell receptor (beta chain) sequence. This sample is part of a study of blood T cells in healthy people across ages. A J-beta primer mix and a sample-barcoded 5' primer were used in a second PCR of about 7 to 11 cycles. TCRdb re-analysed the 5' RACE reads in MiXCR, keeping a single row per CDR3 protein. The sample yields fewer than 800,000 distinct CDR3 sequences, roughly 32% seen once. Germline CDR1 reads DFQATT; CDR2 reads SNEGSKA (reference sequence). CDR3 size: 14 residues. Sequencing input: blood. This clonotype was obtained from a woman older than 75 in good health. The V call is TRBV20-1, the J call TRBJ2-5, with TRBD1 as a possible D gene (5 bases). The J call may be faulty, since TRBJ2-7 better matches the DNA end. The CDR3 DNA reads TGCAGTGCTATAGACAGATTGCTTCCCTACGAGCAGTACTTC. As protein: CSAIDRLLPYEQYF.